This TCR beta chain was observed in a study of blood T cell repertoires in COVID-19. Study overall: PBMCs, B-cell-depleted T cells, or T cells provided the cDNA or gDNA that made up the material.

Germline CDR1 and CDR2: GTSNPN and SVGIG (reference sequence). The J segment lost 4 bases and the V segment lost 2 bases, leaving 6 bases of the junction unmatched. This CDR3 region has 15 residues. Sequencing was performed with immunoSEQ multiplex PCR; in TCRdb, only in-frame clones are kept and a portion is missing. The data show 250,000 to 350,000 clones, just under 90% seen once. Seattle's cohort entered during active infection and was followed longitudinally. The receptor was isolated from a woman in her 50s with COVID-19, enrolled during active disease. The sequencing sample was made of peripheral blood. This chain uses TRBV30 with TRBJ2-1; 9 bases fit TRBD1. CDR3 amino acids: CAWSSDRGTYNEQFF. The CDR3 nucleotides are TGTGCCTGGAGTTCAGACAGGGGGACTTACAATGAGCAGTTCTTC.